The text below deals with one T cell receptor (beta chain). The sample belongs to a study of blood T cell repertoires in COVID-19. The data were produced by immunoSEQ multiplex PCR, yet TCRdb's version contains in-frame clones alone and is incomplete. This sample yields under 70,000 clones, of which 80% to 95% are seen a single time; 15% to 20% belongs to the top ten. The CDR3 has 17 amino acids. This chain joins TRBV21-1 and TRBJ2-6; TRBD1 is the table's D call, not checked against the DNA. TRBV21-1 is assigned pseudogene status. This TCR derives from a man aged 80 or over with acute or convalescent COVID-19. The sequencing input was peripheral blood. The CDR3 nucleotides are TGTGCCAGCAGCAAACCCCAGGCACGCTCTGGGGCCAACGTCCTGACTTTC. This gives the protein CASSKPQARSGANVLTF.